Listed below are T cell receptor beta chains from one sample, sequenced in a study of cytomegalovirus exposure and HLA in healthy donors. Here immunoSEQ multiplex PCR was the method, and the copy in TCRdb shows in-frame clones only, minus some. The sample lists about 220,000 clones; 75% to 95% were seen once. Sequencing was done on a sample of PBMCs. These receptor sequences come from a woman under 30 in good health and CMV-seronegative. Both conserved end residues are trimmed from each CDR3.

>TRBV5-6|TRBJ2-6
ASSSSSGVGTGANVLT
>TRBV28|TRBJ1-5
ASSLLGPSNQPQH
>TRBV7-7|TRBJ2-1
ASSLQSGGPYNEQF
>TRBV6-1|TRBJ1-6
ASSSRQGRNSPLH
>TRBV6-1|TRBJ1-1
ASSHTRSGTEAF
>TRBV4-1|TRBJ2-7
ASSQGRFYEQY
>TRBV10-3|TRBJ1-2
AISDPRGGDYGYT
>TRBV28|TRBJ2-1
ASSSDSYNEQF
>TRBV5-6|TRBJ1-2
ASSRDGGANYGYT
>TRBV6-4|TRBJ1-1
ASSDSRGTEAF
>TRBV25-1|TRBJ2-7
ASRAGLYEQY
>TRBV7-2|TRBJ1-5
ASSLRTGLDQPQH
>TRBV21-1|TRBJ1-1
ASSKSRKGQGITEAF
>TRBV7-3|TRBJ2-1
ASSLGGSWSSGYNEQF
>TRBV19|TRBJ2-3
ASSIRQSTDTQY
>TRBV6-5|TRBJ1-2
ASSLGGALGYT
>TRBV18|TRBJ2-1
ASGAGTSGSHEQF
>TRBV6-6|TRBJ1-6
ASRDLRNSPLH
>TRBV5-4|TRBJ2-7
ASSWGTGSSYEQY
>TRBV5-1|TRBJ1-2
ASSGTGAGYT
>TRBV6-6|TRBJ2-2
ASSYAGPTPEELF
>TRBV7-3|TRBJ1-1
ASSPGTGVMNTEAF
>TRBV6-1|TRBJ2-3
ASSERDSTDTQY
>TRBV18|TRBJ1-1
ASSTRGALYEAF
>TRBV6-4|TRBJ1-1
ASSDFQTGSPTEAF
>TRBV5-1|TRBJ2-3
ASSLVAGWADTQY
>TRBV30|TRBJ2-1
AWSRSGSNEQF
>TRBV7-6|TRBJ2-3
ASSLEYGGDTQY
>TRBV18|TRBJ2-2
ASSPHNTGELF